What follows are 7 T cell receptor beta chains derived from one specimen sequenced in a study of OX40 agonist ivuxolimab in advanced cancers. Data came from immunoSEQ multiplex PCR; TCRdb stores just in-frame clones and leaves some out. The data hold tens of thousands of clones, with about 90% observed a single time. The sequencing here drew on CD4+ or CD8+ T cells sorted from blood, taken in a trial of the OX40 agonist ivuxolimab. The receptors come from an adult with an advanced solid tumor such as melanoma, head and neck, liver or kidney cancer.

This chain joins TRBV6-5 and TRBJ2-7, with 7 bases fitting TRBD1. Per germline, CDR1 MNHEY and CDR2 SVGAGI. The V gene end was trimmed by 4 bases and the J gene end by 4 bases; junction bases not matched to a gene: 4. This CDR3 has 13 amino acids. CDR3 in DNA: TGTGCCAGCAGTTCACAGGGGCCGTACGAGCAGTACTTC. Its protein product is CASSSQGPYEQYF.

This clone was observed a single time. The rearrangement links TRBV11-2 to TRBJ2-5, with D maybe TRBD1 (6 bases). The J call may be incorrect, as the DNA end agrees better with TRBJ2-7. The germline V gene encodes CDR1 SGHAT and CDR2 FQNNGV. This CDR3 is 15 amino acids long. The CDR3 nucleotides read TGTGCCAGCAGCTCCTCCAGGGGAAGGGCCTACGAGCAGTACTTC. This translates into CASSSSRGRAYEQYF.

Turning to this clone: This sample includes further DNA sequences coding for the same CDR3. The DNA of the CDR3 is TGCGCCAGCAGCTCGGAGGCCTACGAGCAGTACTTC. Residues: CASSSEAYEQYF. J is TRBJ2-7 and V is TRBV5-1; tentative D call: TRBD2 (5 bases). CDR3 length equals 12 residues. Germline V gives CDR1 SGHRS, CDR2 YFSETQ. V was clipped by 3 bases and J by 2 bases, with 6 bases between them. Full variable domain (missing parts from reference TRBV5-1 and TRBJ2-7): KAGVTQTPRYLIKTRGQQVTLSCSPISGHRSVSWYQQTPGQGLQFLFEYFSETQRNKGNFPGRFSGRQFSNSRSEMNVSTLELGDSALYLCASSSEAYEQYFGPGTRLTVT.

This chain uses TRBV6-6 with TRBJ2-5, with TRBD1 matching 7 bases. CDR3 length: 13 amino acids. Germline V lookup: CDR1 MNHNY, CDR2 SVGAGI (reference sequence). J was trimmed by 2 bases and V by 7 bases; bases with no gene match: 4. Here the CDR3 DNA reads TGTGCCAGCACCAGACAGGGTCAAGAGACCCAGTACTTC. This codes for CASTRQGQETQYF.

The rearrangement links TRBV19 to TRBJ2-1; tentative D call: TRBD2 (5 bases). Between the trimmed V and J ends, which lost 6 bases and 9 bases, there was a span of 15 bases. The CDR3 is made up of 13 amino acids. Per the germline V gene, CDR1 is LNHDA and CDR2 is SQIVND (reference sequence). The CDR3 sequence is CASREVGVVEQFF. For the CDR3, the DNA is TGTGCCAGTAGGGAAGTCGGGGTGGTTGAGCAGTTCTTC.

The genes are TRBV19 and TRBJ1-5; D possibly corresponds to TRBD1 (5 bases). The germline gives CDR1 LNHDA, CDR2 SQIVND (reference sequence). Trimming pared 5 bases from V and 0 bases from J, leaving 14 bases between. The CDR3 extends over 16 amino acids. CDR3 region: CASSYQGSYSNQPQHF. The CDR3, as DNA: TGTGCCAGTAGTTATCAGGGCTCATATAGCAATCAGCCCCAGCATTTT.

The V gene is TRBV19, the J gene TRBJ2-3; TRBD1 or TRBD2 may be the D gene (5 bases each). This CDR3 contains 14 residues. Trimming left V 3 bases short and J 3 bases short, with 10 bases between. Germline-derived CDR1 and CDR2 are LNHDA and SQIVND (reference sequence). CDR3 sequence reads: CASSMLEGTDTQYF. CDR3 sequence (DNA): TGTGCCAGTAGTATGCTAGAGGGGACAGATACGCAGTATTTT.